This entry features one T cell receptor beta chain sequence. Its antigen is unidentified. Germline loops: CDR1 SGHRS, CDR2 YFSETQ. Trimming took 0 bases from V and 0 from J, leaving 7 bases between them. CDR3 size: 15 residues. This record comes from a study of cytomegalovirus exposure and HLA in healthy donors. Findings of the study overall: Reportedly, cytomegalovirus status was diagnosed with high sensitivity and specificity. Listed as cytomegalovirus-associated were 164 TCR beta chains.

The data were produced by immunoSEQ multiplex PCR, yet TCRdb's version contains in-frame clones alone and is incomplete. Counted here are about 200,000 clones, around 80% occurring once; the ten biggest clones make up around 1.2%. The TCR sequence derives from a woman aged 25 to 45 in good health and CMV-seronegative. The sequencing sample was made of PBMCs. The rearrangement joins TRBV5-1 to TRBJ1-5; D unresolved. This CDR3 is CASSLVGLSNQPQHF. In DNA, the CDR3 is TGCGCCAGCAGCTTGGTGGGCCTTAGCAATCAGCCCCAGCATTTT. Combining the CDR3 with reference TRBV5-1 and TRBJ1-5 gives the whole variable domain KAGVTQTPRYLIKTRGQQVTLSCSPISGHRSVSWYQQTPGQGLQFLFEYFSETQRNKGNFPGRFSGRQFSNSRSEMNVSTLELGDSALYLCASSLVGLSNQPQHFGDGTRLSIL.